Listed here are 2 T cell receptor beta chains from one sample, sequenced in a study of blood T cell repertoires in COVID-19. Assay: immunoSEQ multiplex PCR; the TCRdb copy retains only in-frame clones and omits some. The sample includes about 62,000 clones, around 84% seen only once; the top ten take more than 0.9%. Input material: peripheral blood. The receptors here all came from a man aged 65 to 85 with acute or convalescent COVID-19.

This clone was detected a few times. V usage is TRBV14 and J usage is TRBJ2-1; D is possibly TRBD1 (5 bases). Trimming took 0 bases from V and 5 from J, leaving 11 bases between them. Germline V gene sequence: CDR1 SGHDN, CDR2 FVKESK. The length of the CDR3 is 15 residues. The CDR3 nucleotides are TGTGCCAGCAGCCAAGATGATTACAGGAACAATGAGCAGTTCTTC. The encoded protein is CASSQDDYRNNEQFF. Full variable domain (rest looked up from reference TRBV14 and TRBJ2-1): EAGVTQFPSHSVIEKGQTVTLRCDPISGHDNLYWYRRVMGKEIKFLLHFVKESKQDESGMPNNRFLAERTGGTYSTLKVQPAELEDSGVYFCASSQDDYRNNEQFFGPGTRLTVL.

CDR3 sequence (DNA): TGTGCCAGCAGCGGGGGGAGCTCCTACGAGCAGTACTTC. Residues: CASSGGSSYEQYF. V is TRBV28 and J is TRBJ2-7, with 7 nucleotides matching TRBD2. The CDR3 runs to 13 residues. Germline V gene data show CDR1 as MDHEN and CDR2 as SYDVKM. V was clipped by 6 bases and J by 0 bases; unmatched bases: 2.